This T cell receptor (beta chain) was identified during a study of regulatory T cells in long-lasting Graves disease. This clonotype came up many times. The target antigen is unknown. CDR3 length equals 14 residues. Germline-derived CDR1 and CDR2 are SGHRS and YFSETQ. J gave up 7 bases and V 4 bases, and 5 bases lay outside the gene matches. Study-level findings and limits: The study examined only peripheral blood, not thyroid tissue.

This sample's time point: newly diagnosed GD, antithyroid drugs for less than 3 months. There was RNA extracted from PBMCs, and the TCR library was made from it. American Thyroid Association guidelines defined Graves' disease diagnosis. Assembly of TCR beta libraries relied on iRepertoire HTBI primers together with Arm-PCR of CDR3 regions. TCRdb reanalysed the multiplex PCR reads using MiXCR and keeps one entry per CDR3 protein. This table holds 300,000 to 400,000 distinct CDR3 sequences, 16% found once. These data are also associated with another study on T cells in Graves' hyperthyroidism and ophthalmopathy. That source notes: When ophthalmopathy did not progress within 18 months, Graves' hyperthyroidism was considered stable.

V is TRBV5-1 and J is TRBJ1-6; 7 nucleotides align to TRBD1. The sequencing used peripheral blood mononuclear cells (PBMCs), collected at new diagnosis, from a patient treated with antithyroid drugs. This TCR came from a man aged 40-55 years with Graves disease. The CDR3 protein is CASSQGGGNSPLHF. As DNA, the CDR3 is TGCGCCAGCAGCCAGGGGGGTGGGAATTCACCCCTCCACTTT.